The 31 T cell receptor beta chains in this list originate from one sample, sequenced in a study of post-analysis software for immune sequencing data. Findings and limits, study-wide: With TRBV5-6, TRBV5-1 and TRBV20-1 included, about five TRBV segments were more frequent in patients than in controls.

These receptors are not linked to any known antigen. Prepared TCR beta cDNA libraries contained unique molecular identifiers. MiXCR, applied by TCRdb to the PCR reads, yields one record per CDR3 protein. The sample has about 810,000 distinct CDR3 sequences, approximately 53% seen once. Sequencing used blood. The origin of the receptors is a girl aged 10 to 17 with multiple sclerosis.

The chain recombines TRBV4-2 with TRBJ2-7; the D gene is possibly TRBD2 (5 bases). The CDR3 is made up of 16 amino acids. The germline gives CDR1 LGHNA, CDR2 YNFKEQ. The ends were cut back, 2 bases at V and 3 bases at J, with 17 bases in the middle. Written as DNA, the CDR3 is TGTGCCAGCAGCCAACTCAGCCGGGATACACACTACGAGCAGTACTTC. This sequence encodes CASSQLSRDTHYEQYF.

The CDR3 loop is CASSPGQGAPTEAFF. CDR3 nucleotide sequence: TGTGCCAGCAGCCCAGGACAGGGTGCTCCCACTGAAGCTTTCTTT. The V and J genes are TRBV7-3 and TRBJ1-1; TRBD1 matches at 8 bases. The length of the CDR3 is 15 residues. Germline V gene sequence: CDR1 SGHTA, CDR2 FQGTGA. Trimming removed 5 bases from V and 4 bases from J; junction bases left unmatched: 9.

This clonotype was observed a handful of times. The rearrangement uses TRBV14 and TRBJ2-7; D is unclear. Between the trimmed V and J ends, which lost 1 base and 0 bases, there was a span of 10 bases. This CDR3 spans 15 amino acids. Germline V gives CDR1 SGHDN, CDR2 FVKESK. CDR3 in DNA: TGTGCCAGCAGCCAAGTTAACTTGATCTCCTACGAGCAGTACTTC. It specifies CASSQVNLISYEQYF.

The chain combines TRBV20-1 with TRBJ2-1; D remains ambiguous. The V end lost 0 bases, the J end lost 5 bases, and 8 bases lay between the germline ends. Germline CDR1 and CDR2: DFQATT and SNEGSKA (reference sequence). The length of the CDR3 is 13 residues. The CDR3 region has the DNA TGCAGTGCTAGAGATCGAGCCCACAATGAGCAGTTCTTC. It is translated as CSARDRAHNEQFF.

The V and J genes are TRBV5-5 and TRBJ1-5; the D is unclear. V was cut by 4 bases and J by 4 bases, with 15 bases left in between. Germline values: CDR1 SGHKS, CDR2 YYEKEE (reference sequence). CDR3 length: 15 residues. The CDR3 reads CASSQTRALNQPQHF. The CDR3 DNA reads as TGTGCCAGCAGCCAAACTCGGGCCCTAAATCAGCCCCAGCATTTT.

V and J are TRBV12-3 or TRBV12-4 and TRBJ2-5; TRBD2 matches 7 bases. Unmatched junction bases numbered 14, after V lost 5 bases and J lost 11 bases. CDR3 length: 14 residues. The CDR3 DNA is TGTGCCAGCAGTCAGGGACTACCTTACAATGAGCAGTACTTC. Translated, it gives CASSQGLPYNEQYF.

This chain joins TRBV21-1 and TRBJ1-6. TRBV21-1 is listed as a pseudogene. CDR3 length: 14 amino acids. CDR3 nucleotide sequence: TGTGCCAGCCCCCCCGGGAGGGATAATTCACCCCTCCACTTT. Translated, it gives CASPPGRDNSPLHF.

This clonotype appeared a few times. This chain joins TRBV29-1 and TRBJ2-5; D gene unclear. The CDR3 consists of 12 residues. Germline CDR1 reads SQVTM; CDR2 reads ANQGSEA. Trimming took 4 bases from V and 2 from J, leaving 8 bases between them. Here the CDR3 DNA reads TGCAGCGTTGTAGAAGGGCAAGAGACCCAGTACTTC. Protein: CSVVEGQETQYF.

The chain has TRBV20-1 and TRBJ2-7, with 10 bases identical to TRBD2. V trimming: 2 bases; J trimming: 6 bases; junction bases outside the gene matches: 7. CDR3 size: 14 residues. Germline CDR1 is DFQATT and CDR2 is SNEGSKA (reference sequence). The CDR3: CSARSGSGRVEQYF. DNA of the CDR3: TGCAGTGCTAGATCCGGAAGCGGGAGGGTCGAGCAGTACTTC.

This clonotype has at least ten counts. The junction departs from the called germline gene at one end, perhaps through a read error. DNA for the CDR3: TGTGCCAGCAGCTTAGGACTGACCTACGAGCAGTACTTC. Residues: CASSLGLTYEQYF. The rearrangement joins TRBV12-3 or TRBV12-4 to TRBJ2-7; D is possibly TRBD2 (5 bases). CDR3 length: 13 amino acids.

The rearrangement joins TRBV5-5 to TRBJ1-2; D remains ambiguous. Trimming left V 1 base short and J 3 bases short, with 13 bases between. The CDR3 is made up of 15 amino acids. Per the germline V gene, CDR1 is SGHKS and CDR2 is YYEKEE (reference sequence). As DNA, the CDR3 is TGTGCCAGCAGCTTGAACAGCGCACACGACTATGGCTACACCTTC. This encodes CASSLNSAHDYGYTF.

This clonotype has just a few counts. The chain employs TRBV6-6 and TRBJ2-7; D call uncertain. This CDR3 region has 12 residues. Germline assignment: CDR1 MNHNY and CDR2 SVGAGI (reference sequence). The ends were cut back, 6 bases at V and 1 base at J, with 7 bases in the middle. Here the CDR3 reads CASRPNSYEQYF. For the CDR3, the DNA is TGTGCCAGCAGACCAAATTCCTACGAGCAGTACTTC.

This clonotype was seen once. The chain has TRBV5-4 and TRBJ2-7; D is ambiguous. Germline-derived CDR1 and CDR2 are SGHNT and YYREEE (reference sequence). The CDR3 is 13 amino acids. V was trimmed by 3 bases and J by 5 bases, leaving 12 bases between them. The CDR3: CASSSRLKNEQYF. The CDR3 DNA is TGTGCCAGCAGCTCAAGGTTAAAGAACGAGCAGTACTTC.

This clonotype has more than one count but fewer than ten. The chain recombines TRBV6-1 with TRBJ1-2; D possibly corresponds to TRBD1 (5 bases). Germline CDR1 reads MNHNS; CDR2 reads SASEGT. The V end lost 2 bases, the J end lost 5 bases, and 12 bases lay between the germline ends. The CDR3 is 14 residues long. The chain's CDR3 is CASSESRGFYGYTF. Written as DNA, the CDR3 is TGTGCCAGCAGTGAAAGTAGGGGTTTTTATGGCTACACCTTC.

The chain recombines TRBV5-6 with TRBJ2-3; 8 bases fit TRBD1. The CDR3 loop spans 16 amino acids. The V and J ends lost 4 bases and 2 bases, in that order; junction bases with no gene match: 9. CDR1 and CDR2 (germline): SGHDT, YYEEEE. CDR3 DNA: TGTGCCAGCAGCATAAGGACAGGGCCCCTCACAGATACGCAGTATTTT. It codes for CASSIRTGPLTDTQYF.

This clonotype has a handful of counts. The chain employs TRBV29-1 and TRBJ2-5; 7 positions match TRBD1. With 4 bases clipped from V and 2 bases from J, the junction kept 4 bases outside the gene matches. Germline assignment: CDR1 SQVTM and CDR2 ANQGSEA. This CDR3 region has 13 residues. CDR3 protein: CSVGQGRQETQYF. The CDR3 nucleotides read TGCAGCGTTGGACAGGGACGACAAGAGACCCAGTACTTC.

The chain couples TRBV5-1 to TRBJ2-5; 10 nucleotides match TRBD2. Germline V gene data show CDR1 as SGHRS and CDR2 as YFSETQ. V gave up 4 bases and J gave up 3 bases; unmatched junction bases: 12. The CDR3 length is 17 residues. The CDR3 region has the DNA TGCGCCAGCAGCGCCGGACTAGCGGTAGCAAGGGAAGAGACCCAGTACTTC. Translation: CASSAGLAVAREETQYF.

V and J are TRBV3-1 and TRBJ2-4, with 8 bases aligning to TRBD1. Trimming at V came to 2 bases and at J to 4 bases, leaving 7 bases not matched to a gene. Germline V gene data show CDR1 as LGHDT and CDR2 as YNNKEL (reference sequence). CDR3 size: 16 residues. The CDR3 protein is CASSQPTGAGKNIQYF. The CDR3 nucleotides read TGTGCCAGCAGCCAACCGACAGGGGCTGGGAAAAACATTCAGTACTTC. The full variable domain, with the rest looked up from reference TRBV3-1 and TRBJ2-4, is DTAVSQTPKYLVTQMGNDKSIKCEQNLGHDTMYWYKQDSKKFLKIMFSYNNKELIINETVPNRFSPKSPDKAHLNLHINSLELGDSAVYFCASSQPTGAGKNIQYFGAGTRLSVL.

V and J are TRBV6-2 or TRBV6-3 and TRBJ2-1; D not resolved. Germline V gene sequence: CDR1 MNHEY, CDR2 SVGEGT. V was shortened by 6 bases and J by 1 base, with 7 bases between the two germline ends. This CDR3 contains 13 residues. The CDR3 DNA sequence: TGTGCCAGCAGACAAAGGTCCTACAATGAGCAGTTCTTC. Protein sequence: CASRQRSYNEQFF.

As for this clonotype: A junction boundary mismatches the germline segment, possibly from a read error. The V call is TRBV5-1, the J call TRBJ2-1; TRBD1 aligns across 8 bases. The CDR3 covers 16 residues. Germline-derived CDR1 and CDR2 are SGHRS and YFSETQ. The CDR3 DNA reads as TGCACCAGCAGCTTACCGCAGGGGGCGTTCTACAATGAGCAGTTCTTC. Translating gives CTSSLPQGAFYNEQFF. Variable domain in full (rest from reference TRBV5-1 and TRBJ2-1): KAGVTQTPRYLIKTRGQQVTLSCSPISGHRSVSWYQQTPGQGLQFLFEYFSETQRNKGNFPGRFSGRQFSNSRSEMNVSTLELGDSALYLCTSSLPQGAFYNEQFFGPGTRLTVL.

Points on this clonotype: Its ends do not fully match the called genes, so a read error is possible. This chain connects TRBV6-4 to TRBJ2-1; 8 positions agree with TRBD2. Per the germline V gene, CDR1 is MRHNA and CDR2 is SNTAGT. The CDR3 extends over 15 amino acids. CDR3 sequence (DNA): TGTGCCAGCAGTGAGAGCGGGAGCTCCTCCAATGAGCAGTTCTTC. It codes for CASSESGSSSNEQFF.

In this sample, this clonotype turned up a few times. The chain joins TRBV6-1 to TRBJ1-1; 10 positions agree with TRBD1. The CDR3 length is 15 residues. With V trimmed by 6 bases and J by 4 bases, 8 bases remained unmatched. The germline V gene has CDR1 MNHNS and CDR2 SASEGT. The CDR3 DNA follows: TGTGCCAGCAGGGGGGACAGGGGCTCGGGCACTGAAGCTTTCTTT. Amino acids: CASRGDRGSGTEAFF.

The chain combines TRBV15 with TRBJ2-5, with no clear D. CDR1 and CDR2 from the germline V gene are LNHNV and YYDKDF (reference sequence). Trimming took 7 bases from V and 5 from J, leaving 20 bases between them. The CDR3 spans 15 residues. The CDR3 region has the DNA TGTGCCACCACCCAAGAGGCAAGGGTGTCGGAGACCCAGTACTTC. Translation gives CATTQEARVSETQYF. Drawing the rest from reference TRBV15 and TRBJ2-5, the complete variable domain is DAMVIQNPRYQVTQFGKPVTLSCSQTLNHNVMYWYQQKSSQAPKLLFHYYDKDFNNEADTPDNFQSRRPNTSFCFLDIRSPGLGDTAMYLCATTQEARVSETQYFGPGTRLLVL.

The chain carries TRBV11-2 and TRBJ2-3; 11 positions match TRBD2. CDR3 length: 16 amino acids. V shed 4 bases and J 3 bases; nucleotides not matched to a gene: 6. Germline CDR1 SGHAT, CDR2 FQNNGV. The CDR3 loop reads CASSSTSGSLTDTQYF. Here the CDR3 DNA reads TGTGCCAGCAGCTCCACTAGCGGGAGTCTGACAGATACGCAGTATTTT.

This chain links TRBV20-1 with TRBJ2-7, with D possibly matching TRBD2 (5 bases). V lost 6 bases and J lost 0, with 12 bases in between. The CDR3 sequence is 13 residues long. The V gene's germline CDR1 is DFQATT and CDR2 SNEGSKA (reference sequence). CDR3 sequence: CSATRGHSYEQYF. In nucleotides, the CDR3 is TGCAGTGCCACTCGAGGGCACTCCTACGAGCAGTACTTC.

This chain uses TRBV7-2 with TRBJ1-1; D possibly corresponds to TRBD1 (6 bases). The CDR3 runs to 17 residues. V was shortened by 6 bases and J by 3 bases, with 23 bases between the two germline ends. The germline V gene encodes CDR1 SGHTA and CDR2 FQGNSA. CDR3: CASRVRFRGREHTEAFF. The CDR3 nucleotides read TGTGCCAGCAGGGTACGTTTCCGGGGGCGCGAACACACTGAAGCTTTCTTT.

V is TRBV10-3 and J is TRBJ2-7, with D possibly being TRBD2 (5 bases). CDR3 length: 13 amino acids. V was shortened by 5 bases and J by 0 bases, with 8 bases between the two germline ends. In germline, CDR1 is ENHRY, CDR2 SYGVKD. The CDR3, as DNA: TGTGCCATCAGTTTTACTAGCTCCTACGAGCAGTACTTC. Residues: CAISFTSSYEQYF.

The V call is TRBV2, the J call TRBJ2-1; 14 bases are a match to TRBD2. Trimming took 4 bases from V and 6 from J; bases not matched to a gene: 5. CDR3 length equals 16 residues. Germline loops: CDR1 SNHLY, CDR2 FYNNEI. CDR3 sequence (DNA): TGTGCCAGCAGTGGGTCCGGGACTAGCGGGGGCAATGAGCAGTTCTTC. It codes for CASSGSGTSGGNEQFF. Variable domain in full (rest from reference TRBV2 and TRBJ2-1): EPEVTQTPSHQVTQMGQEVILRCVPISNHLYFYWYRQILGQKVEFLVSFYNNEISEKSEIFDDQFSVERPDGSNFTLKIRSTKLEDSAMYFCASSGSGTSGGNEQFFGPGTRLTVL.

Here the CDR3 reads CASSEGQGRADTQYF. In DNA form, the CDR3 reads TGTGCCAGCAGCGAAGGACAGGGACGAGCGGATACGCAGTATTTT. The chain joins TRBV7-9 to TRBJ2-3; 8 bases align to TRBD1. The CDR3 spans 15 residues. V shed 5 bases, J shed 6 bases, and the junction held 10 bases outside the gene matches. The germline V gene encodes CDR1 SEHNR and CDR2 FQNEAQ (reference sequence).

This clonotype was picked up a small number of times. The chain recombines TRBV3-1 with TRBJ2-3; tentative D call: TRBD1 (6 bases). From germline, CDR1 is LGHDT and CDR2 YNNKEL (reference sequence). V was trimmed by 1 base and J by 0 bases, leaving 14 bases between them. This CDR3 contains 17 residues. Written as DNA, the CDR3 is TGTGCCAGCAGCCAAGGGGGGCGCGGGCCCAGCACAGATACGCAGTATTTT. Protein sequence: CASSQGGRGPSTDTQYF.

The chain employs TRBV5-1 and TRBJ2-5; unclear D gene. With the DNA end fitting TRBJ2-7 better, the J assignment may be wrong. Germline V gene lookup returns CDR1 SGHRS and CDR2 YFSETQ. The CDR3 is 13 amino acids. CDR3 residues: CASSLAVFGEQYF. The CDR3 nucleotides read TGCGCCAGCAGCTTGGCCGTGTTCGGCGAGCAGTACTTC.